These T cell receptor beta chains were read from a single sample in a study of CD8 T cells in ankylosing spondylitis. One entry per CDR3 protein results from TCRdb running MiXCR on the 5' RACE reads. The sample includes about 750,000 distinct CDR3 sequences, about 20% of them seen just once. Sample: blood, either unsorted or a sorted T cell fraction (not recorded which). The origin of the receptors is a male donor with ankylosing spondylitis. Each CDR3 is given with its conserved first and last residue. The D gene is left open where the match is weak. Expanded clones get a size class; other rows say once, few or many, or leave the size out.

size | J | V | D | DNA | CDR3
few | TRBJ2-3 | TRBV6-2/TRBV6-3 | . | TGTGCCAGCAGTTCCTACCAGGGAGGAGGCACAGATACGCAGTATTTT | CASSSYQGGGTDTQYF
few | TRBJ2-7 | TRBV4-3 | . | TGCGCCAGCAGCCCAGGGGGGGCTCGGGACTACGAGCAGTACTTC | CASSPGGARDYEQYF
. | TRBJ2-7 | TRBV3-1 | TRBD1 | TGTGCCAGCAGCATAGCCCCGACAGGGGTTCACGAGCAGTACTTC | CASSIAPTGVHEQYF
few | TRBJ1-1 | TRBV7-3 | . | TGTGCCAGCGGACTAGCTGGGGGGGGAACTGAAGCTTTCTTT | CASGLAGGGTEAFF
. | TRBJ1-5 | TRBV20-1 | . | TGCAGTGCTACCAAGGGAGTTTTCTATAGCAATCAGCCCCAGCATTTT | CSATKGVFYSNQPQHF
few | TRBJ1-5 | TRBV4-1 | . | TGCGCCAGCAGCCAAGATTCGCTATGGGACAATCAGCCCCAGCATTTT | CASSQDSLWDNQPQHF
. | TRBJ2-2 | TRBV29-1 | . | TGCAGCGTTGGGGTCGGGGGTGCCGGGGAGCTGTTTTTT | CSVGVGGAGELFF
. | TRBJ2-4 | TRBV6-1 | TRBD1 | TGTGCCAGCAGGGAAGGGGGCCGGAACATTCAGTACTTC | CASREGGRNIQYF
few | TRBJ1-3 | TRBV30 | . | TGTGCCTGGATTCGGGGGGCCTTTACTGGAAACACCATATATTTT | CAWIRGAFTGNTIYF
. | TRBJ2-3 | TRBV6-1 | . | TGTGCCAGCACGACTGCGGCACCCCTTAGCACAGATACGCAGTATTTT | CASTTAAPLSTDTQYF
. | TRBJ2-7 | TRBV5-1 | . | TGCGCCAGCAGCTTCTACGACAGTGACCCTTCGTACGAGCAGTACTTC | CASSFYDSDPSYEQYF
. | TRBJ2-5 | TRBV4-2 | . | TGTGCCAGCAGCCAAGTAGGGATGGCGGGAAAAGAGACCCAGTACTTC | CASSQVGMAGKETQYF
many | TRBJ1-2 | TRBV28 | . | TGTGCCAGCACTTGGGGTGACTATGGCTACACCTTC | CASTWGDYGYTF
few | TRBJ2-2 | TRBV7-3 | TRBD2 | TGTGCCAGCAGCCCCCCAGGACTAGCGGGGGGGACCGGGGAGCTGTTTTTT | CASSPPGLAGGTGELFF
many | TRBJ2-1 | TRBV20-1 | TRBD2 | TGCAGTGCTAAGACTAGCGGGAAAGACAATGAGCAGTTCTTC | CSAKTSGKDNEQFF
once | TRBJ2-7 | TRBV7-3 | . | TGTGCCAGCAGCTTAGGAGGGGCAGGGGCCTACGAGCAGTACTTC | CASSLGGAGAYEQYF
. | TRBJ2-7 | TRBV20-1 | . | TGCAGTGCCGCCCAGGACGTCCGGCTGTCCTACGAGCAGTACTTC | CSAAQDVRLSYEQYF
. | TRBJ2-7 | TRBV28 | . | TGTGCCAGCAGTTTGGCAGGGCGGGATTACGAGCAGTACTTC | CASSLAGRDYEQYF
. | TRBJ2-5 | TRBV5-1 | TRBD1 | TGCGCCAGCAGCTTGGAGGCGACAGGGACAGAGACCCAGTACTTC | CASSLEATGTETQYF
. | TRBJ2-5 | TRBV28 | TRBD2 | TGTGCCAGCAGTGAATGGAGCGGGGGAGGAGAGACCCAGTACTTC | CASSEWSGGGETQYF
few | TRBJ1-4 | TRBV5-5 | . | TGTGCCAGCAGCTTGACCAGCCTTAATGAAAAACTGTTTTTT | CASSLTSLNEKLFF
. | TRBJ1-4 | TRBV25-1 | . | TGTGCCAGCAGTGAACTGGGGGGGGAGGGCAATGAAAAACTGTTTTTT | CASSELGGEGNEKLFF
. | TRBJ1-5 | TRBV18 | . | TGTGCCAGCTCATCATCCCTTTCGGATCAGCCCCAGCATTTT | CASSSSLSDQPQHF
. | TRBJ1-3 | TRBV20-1 | . | TGCAGTGCTAGAGATTATAGGGCTGGAAACACCATATATTTT | CSARDYRAGNTIYF
. | TRBJ2-6 | TRBV5-1 | . | TGCGCCAGCAGCCGAGACAGCTCATCGGCCAACGTCCTGACTTTC | CASSRDSSSANVLTF
. | TRBJ2-5 | TRBV21-1 | . | TGTGCCAGGACCCCGGACCGAAGCGGGAGCGGTCAGGACCAGTACTTC | CARTPDRSGSGQDQYF
. | TRBJ2-1 | TRBV27 | TRBD2 | TGTGCCAGCAGTTTATTAGCGGGGCATGAGCAGTTCTTC | CASSLLAGHEQFF
. | TRBJ2-1 | TRBV6-4 | . | TGTGCCAGCAGTGTAATTGCTAGCGAGACATACAATGAGCAGTTCTTC | CASSVIASETYNEQFF
. | TRBJ2-6 | TRBV28 | . | TGTGCCAGCAGGGGTGGTTTCTCTGGGGCCAACGTCCTGACTTTC | CASRGGFSGANVLTF
. | TRBJ2-3 | TRBV20-1 | . | TGCAGTGCTCTCCGGTCAGATACGCAGTATTTT | CSALRSDTQYF
few | TRBJ1-1 | TRBV6-1 | TRBD1 | TGTGCCAGCCGGGGACAGGGGATCACTGAAGCTTTCTTT | CASRGQGITEAFF
few | TRBJ1-4 | TRBV7-8 | . | TGTGCCAGCAGCAAGCTCGGGGAGGGGAACGAAAAACTGTTTTTT | CASSKLGEGNEKLFF
. | TRBJ2-2 | TRBV30 | TRBD1 | TGTGCCTGGAGTAAGGACAGGGACCTGAACACCGGGGAGCTGTTTTTT | CAWSKDRDLNTGELFF
few | TRBJ1-5 | TRBV12-3/TRBV12-4 | . | TGTGCCAGCAGCTCAAGTTCTTCCCTGCGTAAGCCCCAGCATTTT | CASSSSSSLRKPQHF
few | TRBJ1-2 | TRBV2 | TRBD1 | TGTGCCAGCAGTGAAAACGAACGGGACAGCCACTATGGCTACACCTTC | CASSENERDSHYGYTF
. | TRBJ1-1 | TRBV18 | . | TGTGCCAGCTCCGCCGGGACACGGACGAACACTGAAGCTTTCTTT | CASSAGTRTNTEAFF
few | TRBJ2-3 | TRBV20-1 | TRBD2 | TGCAGTGCAAAGACTAGCGGGAGTACAGATACGCAGTATTTT | CSAKTSGSTDTQYF
. | TRBJ1-4 | TRBV5-1 | TRBD1 | TGCGCCAGCAGCCCTAGGACAGGGGGATCGAATGAAAAACTGTTTTTT | CASSPRTGGSNEKLFF
. | TRBJ2-7 | TRBV7-9 | . | TGTGCCAGCAGCATGGGGAAAAACGAGCAGTACTTC | CASSMGKNEQYF